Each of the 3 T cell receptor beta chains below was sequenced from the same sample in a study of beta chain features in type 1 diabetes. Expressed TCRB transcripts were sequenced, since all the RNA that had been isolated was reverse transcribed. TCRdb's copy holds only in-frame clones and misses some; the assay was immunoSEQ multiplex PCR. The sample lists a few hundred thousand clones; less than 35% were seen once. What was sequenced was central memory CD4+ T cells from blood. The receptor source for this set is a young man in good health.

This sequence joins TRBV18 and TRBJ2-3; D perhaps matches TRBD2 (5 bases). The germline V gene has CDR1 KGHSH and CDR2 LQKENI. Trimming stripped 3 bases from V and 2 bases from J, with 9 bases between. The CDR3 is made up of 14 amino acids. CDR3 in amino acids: CASSPQRNTDTQYF. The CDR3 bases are TGTGCCAGCTCACCCCAGCGGAACACAGATACGCAGTATTTT.

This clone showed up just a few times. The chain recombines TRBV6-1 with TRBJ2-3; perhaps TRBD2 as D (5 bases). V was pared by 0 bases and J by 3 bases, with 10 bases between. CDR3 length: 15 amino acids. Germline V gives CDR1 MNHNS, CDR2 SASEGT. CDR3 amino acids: CASSEAGRRTDTQYF. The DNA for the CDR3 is TGTGCCAGCAGTGAAGCTGGGAGAAGAACAGATACGCAGTATTTT.

The CDR3 loop reads CASSYAFNQPQHF. In nucleotides, the CDR3 is TGTGCCAGCAGTTACGCTTTCAATCAGCCCCAGCATTTT. The rearrangement links TRBV27 to TRBJ1-5; D ambiguous. The CDR3 is 13 amino acids. CDR1 and CDR2 from the germline V gene are MNHEY and SMNVEV (reference sequence). V was pared by 4 bases and J by 3 bases, with 7 bases between.